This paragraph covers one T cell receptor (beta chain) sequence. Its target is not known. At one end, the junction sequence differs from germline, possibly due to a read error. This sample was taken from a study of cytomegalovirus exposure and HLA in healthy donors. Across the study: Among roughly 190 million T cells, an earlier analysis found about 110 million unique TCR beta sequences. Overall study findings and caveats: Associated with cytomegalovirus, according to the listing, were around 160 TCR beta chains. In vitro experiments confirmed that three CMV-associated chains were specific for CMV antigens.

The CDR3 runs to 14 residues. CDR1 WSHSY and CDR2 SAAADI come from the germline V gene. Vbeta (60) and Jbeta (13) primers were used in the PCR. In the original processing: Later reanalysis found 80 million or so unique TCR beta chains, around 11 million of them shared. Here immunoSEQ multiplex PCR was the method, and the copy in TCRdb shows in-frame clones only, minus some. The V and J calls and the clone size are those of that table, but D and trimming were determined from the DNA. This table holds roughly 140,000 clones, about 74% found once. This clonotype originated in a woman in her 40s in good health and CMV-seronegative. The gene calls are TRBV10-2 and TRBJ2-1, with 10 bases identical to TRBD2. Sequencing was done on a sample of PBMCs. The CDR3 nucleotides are TGCGCCACCTATAGCGGGGGGCGAAACAATGAGCAGCTCTTC. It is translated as CATYSGGRNNEQLF.